Below, 20 T cell receptor beta chains from the same sample are listed, as sequenced in a study of early T cells in non-severe SARS-CoV-2 infection. MiXCR, applied by TCRdb to the 5' RACE reads, yields one record per CDR3 protein. The sample carries about 67,000 distinct CDR3 sequences, 10% recorded once. Specimen: whole blood, collected at baseline. The origin of the receptors is an adult who was a healthcare worker with PCR-confirmed SARS-CoV-2 infection or an uninfected control (not recorded which).

This clonotype has just one count. V and J are TRBV7-9 and TRBJ2-4, with unresolved D. Trimming took off 5 bases at V and 5 bases at J, with 19 bases between the two ends. In germline, CDR1 is SEHNR, CDR2 FQNEAQ (reference sequence). The CDR3 is 16 amino acids. CDR3 DNA sequence: TGTGCCAGCAGCCTATATCCGCGCAGAGAAGAAAACATTCAGTACTTC. Its translation: CASSLYPRREENIQYF. The whole variable domain, remainder taken from reference TRBV7-9 and TRBJ2-4, is DTGVSQNPRHKITKRGQNVTFRCDPISEHNRLYWYRQTLGQGPEFLTYFQNEAQLEKSRLLSDRFSAERPKGSFSTLEIQRTEQGDSAMYLCASSLYPRREENIQYFGAGTRLSVL.

This clonotype was seen a handful of times. This chain uses TRBV19 with TRBJ1-2; 11 nucleotides align to TRBD1. Germline loops: CDR1 LNHDA, CDR2 SQIVND (reference sequence). The CDR3 totals 13 residues. V shed 8 bases and J 6 bases; nucleotides not matched to a gene: 5. The CDR3 bases are TGTGCCAGTCGGCGGACAGGGGGCAATGGCTACACCTTC. It is translated as CASRRTGGNGYTF.

This clonotype was detected many times. The chain couples TRBV30 to TRBJ1-1, with D tentatively TRBD1 (6 bases). V lost 2 bases to trimming and J lost 6 bases, with 22 bases between them. The CDR3 runs to 16 residues. The V gene's germline CDR1 is GTSNPN and CDR2 SVGIG (reference sequence). CDR3 loop: CAWSYPLTATGPEAFF. CDR3 nucleotides: TGTGCCTGGAGTTACCCCCTGACAGCCACAGGGCCTGAAGCTTTCTTT.

With regard to this clonotype: It may be a read error: a sequence one base away is much more abundant. This chain connects TRBV28 to TRBJ2-2; D is possibly TRBD1 (5 bases). V was trimmed by 6 bases and J by 0 bases, leaving 5 bases between them. The germline CDR1 and CDR2 sequences are MDHEN and SYDVKM. This CDR3 is 13 amino acids long. The CDR3 DNA sequence: TGTGCCAGCAGGGGGCCGAACACCGGGGAGCTGTTTTTT. It codes for CASRGPNTGELFF.

This clonotype is medium-sized within its sample. The chain links TRBV7-9 to TRBJ2-1, with D unresolved. Trimming removed 1 base from V and 4 bases from J, with 11 bases in between. This CDR3 contains 15 residues. CDR1 SEHNR and CDR2 FQNEAQ come from the germline V gene (reference sequence). The CDR3 loop is CASSLVRSIYNEQFF. The CDR3 DNA follows: TGTGCCAGCAGCTTAGTGCGGAGCATATACAATGAGCAGTTCTTC.

This clonotype was seen a single time. The rearrangement uses TRBV5-8 and TRBJ2-7; TRBD2 matches at 7 bases. Trimming cost V 3 bases and J 2 bases; bases outside gene matches: 5. Germline CDR1 is SGHTS and CDR2 is YDEGEE. The CDR3 runs to 14 residues. CDR3 sequence reads: CASSSGTTPYEQYF. The DNA for the CDR3 is TGTGCCAGCAGCTCCGGGACTACACCCTACGAGCAGTACTTC. Full variable domain (remainder filled in from reference TRBV5-8 and TRBJ2-7): EAGVTQSPTHLIKTRGQQATLRCSPISGHTSVYWYQQALGLGLQFLLWYDEGEERNRGNFPPRFSGRQFPNYSSELNVNALELEDSALYLCASSSGTTPYEQYFGPGTRLTVT.

This clonotype was found many times. The V and J genes are TRBV7-9 and TRBJ1-1; no clear D. The CDR3 has 14 residues. Germline values: CDR1 SEHNR, CDR2 FQNEAQ (reference sequence). V was cut by 7 bases and J by 2 bases, with 14 bases left in between. In nucleotides, the CDR3 is TGTGCCAGCATCAATTCGGTATTCAACACTGAAGCTTTCTTT. The encoded protein is CASINSVFNTEAFF. Looking up the rest from reference TRBV7-9 and TRBJ1-1 gives the full variable domain: DTGVSQNPRHKITKRGQNVTFRCDPISEHNRLYWYRQTLGQGPEFLTYFQNEAQLEKSRLLSDRFSAERPKGSFSTLEIQRTEQGDSAMYLCASINSVFNTEAFFGQGTRLTVV.

This clonotype occurred a few times. The chain joins TRBV7-6 to TRBJ1-3; weak D call: TRBD1 (5 bases). Germline assignment: CDR1 SGHVS and CDR2 FNYEAQ. The CDR3 extends over 14 amino acids. The germline V and J ends were trimmed by 6 bases and 2 bases, with 11 bases remaining between them. This CDR3 reads CASRSGGTGNTIYF. The CDR3 region has the DNA TGTGCCAGCAGGTCTGGGGGGACTGGAAACACCATATATTTT.

This clonotype came up many times. The genes are TRBV2 and TRBJ2-3, with unresolved D. This CDR3 spans 11 amino acids. Trimming pared 1 base from V and 7 bases from J, leaving 3 bases between. Per the germline V gene, CDR1 is SNHLY and CDR2 is FYNNEI. DNA for the CDR3: TGTGCCAGCAGTGAAGACAATACGCAGTATTTT. Encoded protein: CASSEDNTQYF. The entire variable domain, with the rest obtained from reference TRBV2 and TRBJ2-3, is as follows: EPEVTQTPSHQVTQMGQEVILRCVPISNHLYFYWYRQILGQKVEFLVSFYNNEISEKSEIFDDQFSVERPDGSNFTLKIRSTKLEDSAMYFCASSEDNTQYFGPGTRLTVL.

This clonotype has more than one count but fewer than ten. The chain links TRBV12-3 or TRBV12-4 to TRBJ2-1; 9 nucleotides match TRBD1. The ends lost 4 bases at V and 1 base at J; junction bases unmatched: 5. This CDR3 is built from 16 residues. The CDR3 here is CASSSDRGVSYNEQFF. The CDR3 coding sequence is TGTGCCAGCAGTTCCGACAGGGGGGTGTCCTACAATGAGCAGTTCTTC.

In its sample, this clonotype was seen a few times. This chain links TRBV7-2 with TRBJ2-7; D is ambiguous. V dropped 2 bases and J dropped 1 base, with 3 bases sitting between them. The CDR3 sequence is 12 residues long. The germline CDR1 and CDR2 sequences are SGHTA and FQGNSA. CDR3 nucleotide sequence: TGTGCCAGCAGCTTAAATTCCTACGAGCAGTACTTC. It encodes CASSLNSYEQYF. The full variable domain, in which reference TRBV7-2 and TRBJ2-7 provide the parts outside the CDR3, is GAGVSQSPSNKVTEKGKDVELRCDPISGHTALYWYRQSLGQGLEFLIYFQGNSAPDKSGLPSDRFSAERTGGSVSTLTIQRTQQEDSAVYLCASSLNSYEQYFGPGTRLTVT.

The V call is TRBV19, the J call TRBJ2-1; 8 bases line up with TRBD1. The CDR3 runs to 16 residues. Trimming took 5 bases from V and 2 from J; bases not matched to a gene: 8. Germline CDR1 and CDR2: LNHDA and SQIVND (reference sequence). In nucleotides, the CDR3 is TGTGCCAGTAGTCCAACCGGGACAGGAGCCTACAATGAGCAGTTCTTC. This gives the protein CASSPTGTGAYNEQFF.

This clonotype was found many times. This chain joins TRBV7-2 and TRBJ2-5, with D perhaps matching TRBD2 (5 bases). The V gene lost 1 base and the J gene lost 2 bases, with 14 bases spanning the gap. This CDR3 is built from 16 residues. Germline V lookup: CDR1 SGHTA, CDR2 FQGNSA. The CDR3 here is CASSLVGVSRQETQYF. CDR3 sequence (DNA): TGTGCCAGCAGCTTAGTCGGGGTCTCCCGACAAGAGACCCAGTACTTC.

This chain links TRBV28 with TRBJ1-5; 7 positions match TRBD1. Trimming took 6 bases from V and 1 from J; bases not matched to a gene: 12. The CDR3 consists of 17 residues. Germline CDR1 and CDR2: MDHEN and SYDVKM. The CDR3 nucleotides read TGTGCCAGCAGCAGGCCAGGGGGGAATCCGAGCAATCAGCCCCAGCATTTT. Its translation is CASSRPGGNPSNQPQHF.

This clonotype has a count of ten or more. This chain connects TRBV19 to TRBJ2-3, with D possibly being TRBD1 or TRBD2 (6 bases each). Germline assignment: CDR1 LNHDA and CDR2 SQIVND (reference sequence). The CDR3 is 14 amino acids. V was trimmed by 9 bases and J by 3 bases, leaving 16 bases between them. The CDR3 coding sequence is TGTGCCAGCGCCCCGGGGGCGGGTACAGATACGCAGTATTTT. Protein sequence: CASAPGAGTDTQYF.

This chain uses TRBV18 with TRBJ1-6; perhaps TRBD1 as D (5 bases). With 6 bases removed from V and 7 bases from J, the gap between germline ends came to 10 bases. Germline-derived CDR1 and CDR2 are KGHSH and LQKENI. This CDR3 region has 13 residues. DNA for the CDR3: TGTGCCAGCTCCCAACAGGAGAATTCACCCCTCCACTTT. This gives the protein CASSQQENSPLHF.

This clonotype was observed a handful of times. V usage is TRBV6-1 and J usage is TRBJ2-5, with 7 bases matching TRBD2. The CDR3 is 14 amino acids. After removal of 4 bases from V and 3 bases from J, the junction contained 5 bases not matched to a gene. Germline V gene sequence: CDR1 MNHNS, CDR2 SASEGT. DNA of the CDR3: TGTGCCAGCAGTGCGGGGGGTATGGAAGAGACCCAGTACTTC. Its translation: CASSAGGMEETQYF.

This clonotype has a count of ten or more. CDR3 residues: CSVRVAGSSGELFF. The CDR3, as DNA: TGCAGCGTTAGAGTAGCGGGAAGCTCCGGGGAGCTGTTTTTT. V usage is TRBV29-1 and J usage is TRBJ2-2; 8 bases are shared with TRBD2. This CDR3 is 14 amino acids long. The ends lost 5 bases at V and 6 bases at J; junction bases unmatched: 8. Per germline, CDR1 SQVTM and CDR2 ANQGSEA.

This clonotype was counted at least ten times. The chain's CDR3 is CASSVDLAGELFF. The DNA for the CDR3 is TGTGCCAGCAGCGTAGATCTCGCCGGGGAGCTGTTTTTT. The rearrangement joins TRBV9 to TRBJ2-2, with D hard to call. The CDR3 spans 13 residues. Deletions cut 0 bases from V and 6 bases from J, with 6 bases between. Germline CDR1 is SGDLS and CDR2 is YYNGEE.

This clonotype occurred many times. A read error may produce the germline difference seen at one junction end. The chain uses TRBV11-1 and TRBJ2-6; possible D gene TRBD1, 6 bases. The CDR3 is made up of 13 amino acids. Germline V lookup: CDR1 SGHAT, CDR2 FQDESV (reference sequence). The CDR3 sequence is CASSLEGQGPEIF. CDR3 bases: TGTGCCAGCAGCTTAGAGGGACAAGGCCCCGAAATTTTC.